This T cell receptor beta chain was sequenced for a study of CD8 T cells in Susac syndrome. Findings and caveats of the study: It was acknowledged by the study that relatively few individuals were included in its TCR sequencing and HLA analysis.

Random hexamers were used to reverse transcribe the RNA input (roughly 0.5 to 1 ug). Multiplex immunoSEQ PCR targeted 54 Vbeta and 13 Jbeta TCR beta segments. TCRdb reanalysed the immunoSEQ multiplex PCR reads using MiXCR and keeps one entry per CDR3 protein. The table lists about 160,000 distinct CDR3 sequences, around 95% of them singletons. The CDR3 runs to 12 residues. Between the trimmed V and J ends, which lost 4 bases and 7 bases, there was a span of 13 bases. The V gene's germline CDR1 is DFQATT and CDR2 SNEGSKA (reference sequence). It was negative isolation that provided the CD8+ and CD4+ T cells, whereas TEMRA cells were enriched by FACS. Concerning this clonotype: The antigen remains unidentified.

J is TRBJ1-1 and V is TRBV20-1; D is unclear. This clonotype was sampled from a human donor with Susac syndrome. The sample taken for sequencing was CD4+ T cells from PBMCs. Here the CDR3 reads CSAKGGASEAFF. The CDR3 DNA reads TGCAGTGCTAAGGGCGGTGCTAGTGAAGCTTTCTTT.